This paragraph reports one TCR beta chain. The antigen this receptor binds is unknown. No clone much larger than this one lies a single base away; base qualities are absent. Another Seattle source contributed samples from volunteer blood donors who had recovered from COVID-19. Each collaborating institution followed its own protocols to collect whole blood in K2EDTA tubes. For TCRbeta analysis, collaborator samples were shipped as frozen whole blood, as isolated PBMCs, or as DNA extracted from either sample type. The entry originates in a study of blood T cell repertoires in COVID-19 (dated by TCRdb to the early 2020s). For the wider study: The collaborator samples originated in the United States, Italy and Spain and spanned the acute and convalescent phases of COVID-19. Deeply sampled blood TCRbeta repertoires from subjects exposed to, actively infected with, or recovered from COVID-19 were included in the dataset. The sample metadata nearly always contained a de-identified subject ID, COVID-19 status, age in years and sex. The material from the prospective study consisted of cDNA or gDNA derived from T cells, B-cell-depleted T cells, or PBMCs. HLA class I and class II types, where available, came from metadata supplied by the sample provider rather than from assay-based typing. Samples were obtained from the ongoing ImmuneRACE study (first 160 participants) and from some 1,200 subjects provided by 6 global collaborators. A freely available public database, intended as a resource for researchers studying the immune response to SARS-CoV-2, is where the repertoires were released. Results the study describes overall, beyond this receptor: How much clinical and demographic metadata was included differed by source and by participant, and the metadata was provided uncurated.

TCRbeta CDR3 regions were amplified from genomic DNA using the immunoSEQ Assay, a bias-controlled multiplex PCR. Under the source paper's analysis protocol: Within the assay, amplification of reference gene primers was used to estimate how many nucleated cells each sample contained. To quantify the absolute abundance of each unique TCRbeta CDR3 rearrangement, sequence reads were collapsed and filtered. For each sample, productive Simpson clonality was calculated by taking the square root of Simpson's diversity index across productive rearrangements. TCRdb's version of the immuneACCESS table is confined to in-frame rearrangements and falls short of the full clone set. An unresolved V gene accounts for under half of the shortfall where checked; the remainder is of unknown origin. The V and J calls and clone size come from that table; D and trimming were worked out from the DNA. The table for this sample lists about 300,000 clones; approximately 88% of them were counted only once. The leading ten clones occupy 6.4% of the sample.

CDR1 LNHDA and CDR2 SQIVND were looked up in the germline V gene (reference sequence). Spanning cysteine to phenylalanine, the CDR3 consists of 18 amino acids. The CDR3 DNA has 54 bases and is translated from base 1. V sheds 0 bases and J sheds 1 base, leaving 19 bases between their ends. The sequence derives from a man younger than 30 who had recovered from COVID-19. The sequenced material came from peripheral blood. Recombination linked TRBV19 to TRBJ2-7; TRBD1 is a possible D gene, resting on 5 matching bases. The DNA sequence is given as TGTGCCAGTAGTATAGATGCCCTTCCGACAGTGAAATCCTACGAGCAGTACTTC. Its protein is CASSIDALPTVKSYEQYF.